This TCR beta chain appears in the sequencing data of a study of radiation and T cells in renal cell carcinoma. Per germline, CDR1 SGDLS and CDR2 YYNGEE. The CDR3 totals 15 residues. V was pared by 3 bases and J by 1 base, with 11 bases between. Described time point: blood 2 weeks post-SBRT. Treatment specified: 15 Gy SBRT to primary tumor, nephrectomy 4 weeks later. The protocol was immunoSEQ multiplex PCR, while the TCRdb copy is restricted to in-frame clones and leaves out a portion. Of roughly 120,000 clones in the sample, 80% to 90% were seen once. The starting material was blood, obtained from a patient whose treatment included radiotherapy and nephrectomy. This receptor was obtained from a woman in her sixties or seventies with renal cell carcinoma. The chain uses TRBV9 and TRBJ1-5; D uncertain. CDR3 amino acids: CASSASWGSNQPQHF. CDR3 sequence (DNA): TGTGCCAGCAGCGCTTCGTGGGGAAGCAATCAGCCCCAGCATTTT.